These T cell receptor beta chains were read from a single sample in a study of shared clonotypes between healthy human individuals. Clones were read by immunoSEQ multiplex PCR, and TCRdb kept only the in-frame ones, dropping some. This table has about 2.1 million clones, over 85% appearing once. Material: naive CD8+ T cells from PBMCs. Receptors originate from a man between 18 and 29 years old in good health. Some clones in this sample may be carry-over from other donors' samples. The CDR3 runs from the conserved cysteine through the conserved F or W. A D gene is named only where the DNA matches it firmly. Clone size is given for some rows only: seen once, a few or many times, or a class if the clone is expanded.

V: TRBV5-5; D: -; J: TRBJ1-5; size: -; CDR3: CASSFESDTFMAQHF; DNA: TGTGCCAGCAGCTTTGAATCGGACACCTTTATGGCCCAGCATTTT
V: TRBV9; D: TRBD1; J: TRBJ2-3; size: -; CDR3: CASSATGWITDTQYF; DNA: TGTGCCAGCAGCGCGACAGGGTGGATCACAGATACGCAGTATTTT
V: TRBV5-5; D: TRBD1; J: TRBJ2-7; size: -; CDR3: CASSAVGAGGSYEQYF; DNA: TGTGCCAGCAGCGCCGTAGGGGCAGGGGGCTCCTACGAGCAGTACTTC
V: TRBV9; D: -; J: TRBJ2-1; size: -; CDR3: CASSPGLTYNEQFF; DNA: TGTGCCAGCAGCCCGGGACTTACATACAATGAGCAGTTCTTC
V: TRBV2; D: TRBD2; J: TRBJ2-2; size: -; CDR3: CASSDSISGSGGGELFF; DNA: TGTGCCAGCAGTGATAGCATCAGCGGGAGTGGGGGCGGGGAGCTGTTTTTT
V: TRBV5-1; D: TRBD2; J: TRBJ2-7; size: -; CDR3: CASSFSGGSYEQYF; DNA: TGCGCCAGCAGCTTTTCGGGGGGCTCCTACGAGCAGTACTTC
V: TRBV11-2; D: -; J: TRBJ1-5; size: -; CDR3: CASSLGAWTDNQPQHF; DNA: TGTGCCAGCAGCTTAGGGGCGTGGACAGACAATCAGCCCCAGCATTTT
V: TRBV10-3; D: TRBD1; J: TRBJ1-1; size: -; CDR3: CAISAGGRMGTEAFF; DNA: TGTGCCATCAGTGCAGGGGGCAGGATGGGCACTGAAGCTTTCTTT
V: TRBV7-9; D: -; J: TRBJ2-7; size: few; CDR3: CASSLATYEQYF; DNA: TGTGCCAGCAGCTTAGCTACCTACGAGCAGTACTTC
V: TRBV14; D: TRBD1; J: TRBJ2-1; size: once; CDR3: CASSQRQGASNEQFF; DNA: TGTGCCAGCAGCCAAAGACAGGGGGCTTCGAATGAGCAGTTCTTC
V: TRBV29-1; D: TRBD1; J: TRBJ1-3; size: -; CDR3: CSVPDRGSGNTIYF; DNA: TGCAGCGTTCCGGACAGGGGCTCTGGAAACACCATATATTTT
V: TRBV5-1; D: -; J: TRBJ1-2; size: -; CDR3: CASSLTGGYTF; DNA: TGCGCCAGCAGCTTGACAGGGGGCTACACCTTC
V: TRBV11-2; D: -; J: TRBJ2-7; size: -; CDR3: CASTQGDQAAYEQYF; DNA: TGTGCCAGCACTCAAGGGGATCAGGCGGCCTACGAGCAGTACTTC
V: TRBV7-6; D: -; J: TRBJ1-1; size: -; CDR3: CASSLEPGPNTEAFF; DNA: TGTGCCAGCAGCTTAGAGCCAGGGCCGAACACTGAAGCTTTCTTT
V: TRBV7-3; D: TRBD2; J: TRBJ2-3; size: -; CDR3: CASSLILAGIDTQYF; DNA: TGTGCCAGCAGTCTAATACTAGCGGGAATAGATACGCAGTATTTT
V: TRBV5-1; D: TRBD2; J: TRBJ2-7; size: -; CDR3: CASSLGLAGGPRYEQYF; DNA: TGCGCCAGCAGCTTGGGGCTAGCGGGAGGGCCGCGGTACGAGCAGTACTTC
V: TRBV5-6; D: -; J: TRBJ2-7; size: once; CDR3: CASSLDDYEQYF; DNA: TGTGCCAGCAGCTTGGATGATTACGAGCAGTACTTC
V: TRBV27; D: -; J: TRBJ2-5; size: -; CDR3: CASSVPPGGTQYF; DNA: TGTGCCAGCAGTGTTCCCCCCGGAGGGACCCAGTACTTC
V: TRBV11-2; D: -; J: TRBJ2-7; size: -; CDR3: CASSLGAREYEQYF; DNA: TGTGCCAGCAGCTTAGGGGCCAGGGAGTACGAGCAGTACTTC
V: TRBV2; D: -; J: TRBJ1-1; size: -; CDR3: CASISIFGKNTEAFF; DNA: TGTGCCAGCATCTCAATTTTCGGAAAGAACACTGAAGCTTTCTTT
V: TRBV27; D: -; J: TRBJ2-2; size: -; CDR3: CASSLVGNTGELFF; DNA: TGTGCCAGCAGTCTGGTGGGAAACACCGGGGAGCTGTTTTTT
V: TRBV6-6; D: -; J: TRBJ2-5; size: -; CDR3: CASSPRTVETQYF; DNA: TGTGCCAGCAGTCCCCGGACAGTGGAGACCCAGTACTTC
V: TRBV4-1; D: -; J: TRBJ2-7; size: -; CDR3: CASSQLTGHGYEQYF; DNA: TGCGCCAGCAGCCAGTTGACAGGACATGGATACGAGCAGTACTTC
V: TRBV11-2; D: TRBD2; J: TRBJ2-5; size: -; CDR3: CASSLPGLAGQETQYF; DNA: TGTGCCAGCAGCTTACCGGGACTAGCGGGACAAGAGACCCAGTACTTC